This entry concerns a single TCR beta chain. Just one base apart from a much larger clone, this may be a read error. The data originate from a study of identical twins. TCRdb reanalysed the 5' RACE reads using MiXCR and keeps one entry per CDR3 protein. The sample records 470,000 or so distinct CDR3 sequences, 20% to 30% being singletons. These records were also assigned to another study, of T cells expressing NK-cell markers. Per that paper: There were seven HCMV-seropositive donors and one seronegative donor among the eight sequenced. Several experiments confined sorting to alpha-beta TCR T cells with an anti-gamma-delta TCR antibody. Several of the donors also had these clonotypes leading their CD3+CD56-NKG2C+ fraction.

What was sequenced was CD4+ T cells sorted from blood. The sequence came from a woman aged 18-29 years in good health.

The CDR3 loop is CASSLLVTDTQYF. CDR3 bases: TGTGCCAGCAGCTTACTAGTGACAGATACGCAGTATTTT. The V and J genes are TRBV7-8 and TRBJ2-3; D uncertain. Trimming left V 2 bases short and J 3 bases short, with 6 bases between. Germline assignment: CDR1 SGHVS and CDR2 FQNEAQ. The CDR3 covers 13 residues.